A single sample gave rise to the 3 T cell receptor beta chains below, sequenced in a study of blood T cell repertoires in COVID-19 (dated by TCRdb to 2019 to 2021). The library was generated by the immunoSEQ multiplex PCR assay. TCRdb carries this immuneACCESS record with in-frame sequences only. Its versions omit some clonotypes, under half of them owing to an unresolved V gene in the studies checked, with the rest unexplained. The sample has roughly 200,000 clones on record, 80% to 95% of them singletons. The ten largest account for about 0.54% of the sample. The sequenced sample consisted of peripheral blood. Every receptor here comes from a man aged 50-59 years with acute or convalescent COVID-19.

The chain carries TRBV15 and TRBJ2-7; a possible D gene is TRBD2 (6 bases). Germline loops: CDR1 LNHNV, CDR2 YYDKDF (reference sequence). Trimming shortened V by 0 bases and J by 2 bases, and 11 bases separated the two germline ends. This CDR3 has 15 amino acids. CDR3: CATSRDLAKPYEQYF. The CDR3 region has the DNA TGTGCCACCAGCAGAGACCTAGCGAAACCCTACGAGCAGTACTTC.

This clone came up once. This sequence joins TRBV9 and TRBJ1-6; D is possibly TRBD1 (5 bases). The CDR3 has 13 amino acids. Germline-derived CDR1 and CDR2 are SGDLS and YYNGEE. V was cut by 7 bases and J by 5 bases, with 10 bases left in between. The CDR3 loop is CASQTGDNSPLHF. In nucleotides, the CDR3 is TGTGCCAGCCAAACGGGGGATAATTCACCCCTCCACTTT.

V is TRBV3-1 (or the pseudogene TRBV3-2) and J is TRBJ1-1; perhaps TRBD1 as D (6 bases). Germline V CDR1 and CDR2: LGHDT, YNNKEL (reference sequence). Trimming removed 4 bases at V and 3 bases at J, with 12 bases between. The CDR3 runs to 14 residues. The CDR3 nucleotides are TGTGCCAGCAGCCGTGGGGGCAGAGACACTGAAGCTTTCTTT. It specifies CASSRGGRDTEAFF.